These T cell receptor beta chains were read from a single sample in a study of glioma-infiltrating T cells after dendritic cell vaccination. Libraries were prepared by immunoSEQ multiplex PCR; TCRdb keeps only in-frame clonotypes and omits some of them. Among about 92,000 clones listed, around 84% were seen once. The sample in question was blood, obtained before dendritic cell vaccination. Source of these receptors: a human donor with glioblastoma. Both conserved end residues are trimmed from each CDR3.

j_call v_call cdr3_aa
TRBJ2-1 TRBV9 ASSVGEYNEQF
TRBJ2-7 TRBV11-2 ASSLAPRSEITYEQY
TRBJ1-2 TRBV7-2 ASSLNRGESGGYT
TRBJ1-5 TRBV2 ASSTQEHSNQPQH
TRBJ2-1 TRBV5-6 ASSFLGSSYNEQF
TRBJ2-7 TRBV6-5 ASSQDEQY
TRBJ1-4 TRBV7-6 ASSLGGGTNEKLF
TRBJ2-4 TRBV5-1 ASSLSWTGKENIQY
TRBJ2-2 TRBV2 ASRGSNRLTNTGELF
TRBJ2-7 TRBV9 ASSVGQASSYEQY
TRBJ1-1 TRBV5-1 ASSLAQGGNTEAF
TRBJ2-1 TRBV10-1 ASSQLAGGLNEQF
TRBJ2-7 TRBV5-8 ASPGQLTYEQY
TRBJ2-2 TRBV11-2 ASAKQGGYESGELF
TRBJ1-1 TRBV5-1 ASSPNGQGMNTEAF
TRBJ1-2 TRBV21-1 ASKSELNYGYT
TRBJ1-2 TRBV13 ASSLANDREGYT
TRBJ2-4 TRBV30 AWRTGGRTKNIQY
TRBJ2-3 TRBV10-2 ASRTAGTSGSGDTQY
TRBJ1-2 TRBV6-6 ASSSQGNPFGYT
TRBJ2-1 TRBV7-2 ASSLRTSGTSYNEQF
TRBJ1-2 TRBV27 ASSLTRGAYYGYT
TRBJ2-1 TRBV29-1 SELRRGSNREQF
TRBJ1-5 TRBV6-5 ASSYSGGSNQPQH
TRBJ1-1 TRBV30 AWDREVTEAF
TRBJ2-1 TRBV19 ASSIVRDKYNEQF
TRBJ1-5 TRBV19 ASSMLDLPQH
TRBJ1-2 TRBV5-1 ASSLGSHRGNGYT
TRBJ2-7 TRBV6-1 ASSELITGTASLQQY
TRBJ2-7 TRBV5-4 ASSTGGQYEQY
TRBJ1-1 TRBV7-9 ASSLTVRNTEAF
TRBJ1-2 TRBV27 ASSTTGFGYGYT
TRBJ2-1 TRBV25-1 ASSDRGIIHNEQF
TRBJ1-5 TRBV19 ASRPNGADSNQPQH
TRBJ2-5 TRBV6-5 ATGGETQY
TRBJ2-3 TRBV7-3 ASSLRGSPQDTQY
TRBJ1-3 TRBV2 ASSSGGGGLGGNTIY
TRBJ1-5 TRBV18 ASSPWGSEGRNQPQH
TRBJ2-3 TRBV9 ASSSGQGGGDTQY
TRBJ1-1 TRBV20-1 SARDPRVAF
TRBJ1-5 TRBV9 ASSVEGSEGQPQH
TRBJ1-6 TRBV7-8 ASSLGPSINSPLH
TRBJ1-1 TRBV4-1 ASSQDIQGSSTEAF
TRBJ1-2 TRBV7-2 ASSQGQGFYGYT
TRBJ2-1 TRBV7-9 ASSLGTGASSYNEQF
TRBJ2-7 TRBV27 ASSPGVAYEQY
TRBJ1-5 TRBV7-2 ASSPPPTGITNQPQH
TRBJ2-5 TRBV13 ASSLGGRAH
TRBJ2-3 TRBV18 ASSRSQGRTDTQY
TRBJ2-7 TRBV30 AWKTGEPYEQY
TRBJ1-4 TRBV27 ASSFGGQPNEKLF